The TCR beta chain under discussion was sequenced for a study of Tregs in tolerant kidney transplant recipients. General observations from the study: Tolerant patients' donor-specific Tregs expanded beyond overall Tregs, suggesting antigen-driven growth.

Remarks on this clone: The antigen remains unidentified. The CDR3 extends 3 residues past the end of the read, so its final part is completed from the germline J gene.

The CDR3 consists of 15 residues. Germline CDR1 is SGHRS and CDR2 is YFSETQ. Trimming removed 0 bases from V and 2 bases from J, with 10 bases in between. Related graft donors supplied nonmyeloablative bone marrow transplants, and mixed chimerism was transient. Thawed PBMCs were FACS-sorted into unstimulated CD4+CD25+CD127- regulatory T cells, CD4+CD25- non-regulatory cells, CD4 and CD8 cells. Profiled with immunoSEQ multiplex PCR; TCRdb holds only in-frame clones, not every one. The sample includes 25,000 to 35,000 clones. This sequence was found in a human patient who received a combined kidney and bone marrow transplant. Some of these T cells may belong to the graft donor. The J gene is TRBJ2-3, the V gene TRBV5-1, with D possibly being TRBD1 (6 bases). The source material was CD4+ T cells from blood (PBMCs), sampled 24 months after the transplant. The CDR3 spells CASSLGQDPTDTQYF. CDR3 DNA (partial): TGCGCCAGCAGCTTGGGACAGGATCCCACAGATACG.